The T cell receptor beta chain described here comes from a study of cytomegalovirus exposure and HLA in healthy donors. Study-level findings and limits: Under in vitro conditions, three CMV-associated chains were confirmed as specific for CMV antigens. In a later analysis, HLA-C alleles had the fewest associated TCRs, DRB1 alleles the most.

Primers: 60 Vbeta forward and 13 Jbeta reverse. Clones were sequenced by immunoSEQ multiplex PCR, and TCRdb holds only the in-frame ones, with some missing. The repertoire has about 90,000 clones, 55% to 70% of them found once; the top ten carry around a fifth. A remark on this clone: What it binds is unknown.

All donors participated as healthy donors of bone marrow. With 3 bases removed from V and 3 bases from J, the gap between germline ends came to 8 bases. The CDR3 loop spans 13 amino acids. Germline CDR1 and CDR2: SNHLY and FYNNEI. The clonotype was recovered from a woman aged 50 to 60 in good health and CMV-seropositive. Sequenced input: PBMCs. This rearrangement joins TRBV2 to TRBJ2-5, with D possibly TRBD2 on 5 matching bases. The CDR3 nucleotides read TGTGCCAGCAGTGATCGGGGTAAAGAGACCCAGTACTTC. It encodes CASSDRGKETQYF.